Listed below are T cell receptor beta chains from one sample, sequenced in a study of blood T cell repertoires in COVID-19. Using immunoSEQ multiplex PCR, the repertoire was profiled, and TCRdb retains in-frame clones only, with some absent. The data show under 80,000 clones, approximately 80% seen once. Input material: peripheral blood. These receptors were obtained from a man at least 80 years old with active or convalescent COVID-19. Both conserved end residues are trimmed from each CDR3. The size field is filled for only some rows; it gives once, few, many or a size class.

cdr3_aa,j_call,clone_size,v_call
ASSAQGINTIY,TRBJ1-3,few,TRBV19
ASSHDSGLAGGSNEQF,TRBJ2-1,.,TRBV4-2
ASSQFSGSGTSGNHEQF,TRBJ2-1,.,TRBV4-3
ASATSGGAGDTQY,TRBJ2-3,.,TRBV19
ASSSADRAGEY,TRBJ2-7,few,TRBV28
ASSFGGSQETQY,TRBJ2-5,.,TRBV5-4
ASSLAGVGPGTQY,TRBJ2-5,.,TRBV5-8
ASSLVGDGYT,TRBJ1-2,once,TRBV5-4
ASSPQTVNSPLH,TRBJ1-6,few,TRBV9
ASSLQGDTGELF,TRBJ2-2,few,TRBV7-9
ASSQGLAGDMGETQY,TRBJ2-5,once,TRBV3-1/TRBV3-2
AISEDRGTEAF,TRBJ1-1,.,TRBV10-3
ATSDYSGNKRTGELF,TRBJ2-2,.,TRBV24-1
ASSVPGSPLH,TRBJ1-6,.,TRBV4-2
ASSLGLAGDNEQF,TRBJ2-1,few,TRBV3-1/TRBV3-2
ATSDLQLTDTQY,TRBJ2-3,.,TRBV24-1
ASTTSGGYNEQF,TRBJ2-1,.,TRBV6-5
ASSYSTALGGEKLF,TRBJ1-4,.,TRBV6-5
ASSIDGHPGTEAF,TRBJ1-1,.,TRBV19
ASTRGHEQY,TRBJ2-7,.,TRBV28
ASSGTGQDQPQH,TRBJ1-5,.,TRBV2